This passage covers 32 T cell receptor beta chains from one sample sequenced in a study of shared clonotypes between healthy human individuals. Clones were read by immunoSEQ multiplex PCR, and TCRdb kept only the in-frame ones, dropping some. The sample includes roughly 1,000,000 clones, approximately 78% of them seen just once. The sequenced sample consisted of memory CD4+ T cells from PBMCs. The subset is: CD45RA-negative fraction. Receptors originate from a man between 18 and 35 years old in good health. Some clones in this sample may be carry-over from other donors' samples.

The chain uses TRBV27 and TRBJ1-4; TRBD1 might be the D (6 bases). Germline CDR1 reads MNHEY; CDR2 reads SMNVEV (reference sequence). With 10 bases removed from V and 3 bases from J, the gap between germline ends came to 24 bases. The CDR3 runs 17 residues. CDR3 sequence: CATREFGGGGANEKLFF. The CDR3 nucleotides read TGTGCCACCCGAGAATTTGGGGGCGGGGGGGCTAATGAAAAACTGTTTTTT.

This clone appeared a single time. This rearrangement joins TRBV7-9 to TRBJ2-3; 7 nucleotides match TRBD2. Germline assignment: CDR1 SEHNR and CDR2 FQNEAQ (reference sequence). This CDR3 has 16 residues. After removal of 5 bases from V and 0 bases from J, the junction contained 8 bases not matched to a gene. CDR3 residues: CASSPLYSGSTDTQYF. The CDR3 DNA reads TGTGCCAGCAGCCCCCTATATAGCGGGAGCACAGATACGCAGTATTTT.

This clone occurred once. The chain recombines TRBV11-2 with TRBJ2-7; D remains unclear. CDR3 length: 16 amino acids. CDR1 is SGHAT and CDR2 is FQNNGV in the germline V gene. Trimming left V 4 bases short and J 2 bases short, with 18 bases between. Here the CDR3 DNA reads TGTGCCAGCAGCTCCACGATGGCAGGTTCTCCCTACGAGCAGTACTTC. It translates to CASSSTMAGSPYEQYF.

This clone was seen a handful of times. V is TRBV4-1 and J is TRBJ2-7; D may be TRBD1 (5 bases). V gave up 4 bases and J gave up 6 bases, with 16 bases separating them. The CDR3 runs to 14 residues. Germline CDR1 is MGHRA and CDR2 is YSYEKL. CDR3 bases: TGCGCCAGCAGCCTGTCCACAGGTGAGACCGAGCAGTACTTC. It codes for CASSLSTGETEQYF.

The rearrangement joins TRBV7-6 to TRBJ1-1; no clear D. Germline V gives CDR1 SGHVS, CDR2 FNYEAQ. Trimming stripped 6 bases from V and 8 bases from J, with 19 bases between. The CDR3 contains 14 residues. CDR3 nucleotides: TGTGCCAGCAGGTACTGGGGTCGGACGACGGAAGCTTTCTTT. It specifies CASRYWGRTTEAFF.

In this sample, this clone turned up a few times. V is TRBV6-5 and J is TRBJ1-1; D might be TRBD1 (5 bases). Germline V gene lookup returns CDR1 MNHEY and CDR2 SVGAGI. This CDR3 contains 12 residues. The V gene lost 2 bases and the J gene lost 10 bases, with 11 bases spanning the gap. The CDR3 sequence is CASSYGGERAFF. The CDR3 DNA is TGTGCCAGCAGTTACGGGGGAGAGAGAGCTTTCTTT.

The chain couples TRBV4-3 to TRBJ1-1, with no clear D. V was cut by 1 base and J by 1 base, with 13 bases left in between. Germline-derived CDR1 and CDR2 are LGHNA and YSLEER. This CDR3 has 16 residues. The CDR3 here is CASSQGPRGPNTEAFF. The CDR3 region has the DNA TGCGCCAGCAGCCAAGGGCCACGGGGTCCGAACACTGAAGCTTTCTTT.

In its sample, this clone was seen once. J is TRBJ2-7 and V is TRBV30, with D possibly matching TRBD2 (5 bases). Trimming took 1 base from V and 9 from J, leaving 16 bases between them. The germline gives CDR1 GTSNPN, CDR2 SVGIG (reference sequence). This CDR3 is 13 amino acids long. DNA for the CDR3: TGTGCCTGGAGTGAAAGTACGAGGGCAAGGCAGTACTTC. Its protein is CAWSESTRARQYF. The full variable domain, rest sourced from reference TRBV30 and TRBJ2-7, is SQTIHQWPATLVQPVGSPLSLECTVEGTSNPNLYWYRQAAGRGLQLLFYSVGIGQISSEVPQNLSASRPQDRQFILSSKKLLLSDSGFYLCAWSESTRARQYFGPGTRLTVT.

The chain carries TRBV5-1 and TRBJ1-2, with D uncertain. V gave up 0 bases and J gave up 6 bases, with 9 bases separating them. CDR3 size: 13 residues. The V gene's germline CDR1 is SGHRS and CDR2 YFSETQ. CDR3 coding DNA: TGCGCCAGCAGCTTGGGGAGTCCCAATGGCTACACCTTC. This sequence encodes CASSLGSPNGYTF.

This chain links TRBV5-1 with TRBJ2-7; the D call may be TRBD1 or TRBD2 (5 bases each). The CDR3 spans 13 residues. Germline V lookup: CDR1 SGHRS, CDR2 YFSETQ. V lost 3 bases, J lost 3 bases, and 10 bases lay in between. This chain's CDR3 is CASSSGTGYEQYF. The DNA of the CDR3 is TGCGCCAGCAGCTCCGGGACCGGCTACGAGCAGTACTTC.

Turning to this clone: This sample also contains other DNA sequences that code for the same CDR3. Here the CDR3 DNA reads TGCAGCGTCGACGGGGGCACAGATACGCAGTATTTT. This sequence encodes CSVDGGTDTQYF. This sequence joins TRBV29-1 and TRBJ2-3; perhaps TRBD2 as D (5 bases). With 6 bases removed from V and 1 base from J, the gap between germline ends came to 8 bases. This CDR3 contains 12 residues. Germline assignment: CDR1 SQVTM and CDR2 ANQGSEA.

This chain joins TRBV20-1 and TRBJ2-5; TRBD2 might be the D (6 bases). The germline gives CDR1 DFQATT, CDR2 SNEGSKA (reference sequence). V shed 6 bases and J shed 4 bases, with 9 bases lying between them. The CDR3 extends over 11 amino acids. CDR3 nucleotide sequence: TGCAGTGCGGAGGGATTAGAGACCCAGTACTTC. It encodes CSAEGLETQYF.

The chain has TRBV2 and TRBJ1-1; the D gene is possibly TRBD1 (5 bases). The CDR3 loop spans 11 amino acids. Trimming cost V 1 base and J 11 bases, with 8 bases left between them. CDR1 is SNHLY and CDR2 is FYNNEI in the germline V gene. The chain's CDR3 is CASSEGQRAFF. The CDR3 DNA reads TGTGCCAGCAGTGAAGGACAGAGGGCTTTCTTT.

V gene TRBV2 combines with J gene TRBJ1-5; 7 nucleotides match TRBD1. The V segment lost 6 bases and the J segment 7 bases; nucleotides outside the gene matches: 9. CDR1 and CDR2 (germline): SNHLY, FYNNEI. This CDR3 has 14 amino acids. For the CDR3, the DNA is TGTGCCAGCAGATCGACAGGGAGAGACCAGCCCCAGCATTTT. The encoded protein is CASRSTGRDQPQHF.

As for this clone: Other DNA variants within this sample encode the same CDR3. V and J are TRBV27 and TRBJ1-2; tentative D call: TRBD1 (5 bases). V lost 5 bases to trimming and J lost 2 bases, with 15 bases between them. The CDR3 spans 15 residues. The germline CDR1 and CDR2 sequences are MNHEY and SMNVEV (reference sequence). CDR3 region: CASSPLDTANYGYTF. CDR3 nucleotide sequence: TGTGCCAGCAGTCCCCTGGACACCGCGAACTATGGCTACACCTTC.

The rearrangement links TRBV10-3 to TRBJ2-1; 8 bases line up with TRBD2. The V segment lost 1 base and the J segment 7 bases; nucleotides outside the gene matches: 3. Germline loops: CDR1 ENHRY, CDR2 SYGVKD. This CDR3 has 14 amino acids. This CDR3 reads CAISELASGNEQFF. The DNA of the CDR3 is TGTGCCATCAGTGAGTTGGCTAGCGGGAATGAGCAGTTCTTC.

This clone has a handful of counts. The gene calls are TRBV6-6 and TRBJ1-3, with D unclear. CDR1 MNHNY and CDR2 SVGAGI come from the germline V gene (reference sequence). Trimming shortened V by 2 bases and J by 0 bases, and 11 bases separated the two germline ends. The CDR3 loop spans 16 amino acids. CDR3 coding DNA: TGTGCCAGCAGTTACCCCAACTTGGGCTCTGGAAACACCATATATTTT. Its protein is CASSYPNLGSGNTIYF.

V and J are TRBV7-2 and TRBJ1-3; D is undetermined. Trimming removed 1 base from V and 5 bases from J, with 9 bases in between. CDR1 is SGHTA, CDR2 FQGNSA, per germline. The CDR3 covers 14 residues. CDR3 amino acids: CASSLGRVRNTIYF. CDR3 DNA: TGTGCCAGCAGCTTAGGCAGAGTGAGAAACACCATATATTTT.

This clone has only one observation. The chain links TRBV18 to TRBJ1-5; D uncertain. The CDR3 totals 16 residues. V lost 2 bases and J lost 4, with 15 bases in between. CDR1 is KGHSH, CDR2 LQKENI, per germline. CDR3 sequence: CASSPSGVSKNQPQHF. CDR3 nucleotides: TGTGCCAGCTCACCATCTGGGGTCAGCAAAAATCAGCCCCAGCATTTT.

This chain connects TRBV6-5 to TRBJ1-1; 7 positions match TRBD1. Germline-derived CDR1 and CDR2 are MNHEY and SVGAGI. The trim removed 6 bases at V and 1 base at J, leaving 5 bases unmatched. The CDR3 extends over 14 amino acids. This CDR3 reads CASRLGQRNTEAFF. The CDR3 nucleotides are TGTGCCAGCAGACTGGGACAGCGGAACACTGAAGCTTTCTTT.

The chain recombines TRBV30 with TRBJ2-1, with D maybe TRBD2 (6 bases). The CDR3 has 13 residues. Per germline, CDR1 GTSNPN and CDR2 SVGIG (reference sequence). V was pared by 5 bases and J by 12 bases, with 20 bases between. CDR3 sequence (DNA): TGTGCCTGGCGGACTAACAATGATGAGCTGCAGTTCTTC. This gives the protein CAWRTNNDELQFF.

The chain couples TRBV28 to TRBJ2-7; TRBD2 aligns across 8 bases. V trimming: 6 bases; J trimming: 0 bases; junction bases outside the gene matches: 4. The germline gives CDR1 MDHEN, CDR2 SYDVKM. The CDR3 is 14 amino acids. The CDR3 coding sequence is TGTGCCAGCAGGGTAGCGGGGAGCTCCTACGAGCAGTACTTC. Translation gives CASRVAGSSYEQYF.

Remarks on this clone: The identical CDR3 is also encoded by other nucleotide sequences in the sample. This chain links TRBV11-3 with TRBJ2-3, with D possibly being TRBD2 (6 bases). The CDR3 spans 12 residues. V dropped 6 bases and J dropped 5 bases, with 9 bases sitting between them. Germline V gives CDR1 SGHNT, CDR2 YENEEA. The CDR3 is CASSRGGDTQYF. Written as DNA, the CDR3 is TGTGCCAGCAGTAGGGGAGGAGATACGCAGTATTTT.

The chain joins TRBV7-2 to TRBJ2-1; D gene ambiguous. Trimming shortened V by 2 bases and J by 6 bases, and 5 bases separated the two germline ends. Germline CDR1 is SGHTA and CDR2 is FQGNSA. CDR3 length: 12 residues. CDR3 amino acids: CASSLMGNEQFF. CDR3 nucleotides: TGTGCCAGCAGCTTAATGGGCAATGAGCAGTTCTTC.

This chain connects TRBV29-1 to TRBJ2-5; D tentatively reads TRBD1 or TRBD2 (5 bases each). This CDR3 region has 13 residues. V lost 3 bases and J 5 bases, leaving 13 bases between the germline ends. The germline V gene encodes CDR1 SQVTM and CDR2 ANQGSEA. The CDR3 DNA is TGCAGCGTTGAGTTGGGACCAGGGGAGACCCAGTACTTC. It codes for CSVELGPGETQYF.

Concerning this clone: The same CDR3 arises from other DNA sequences in this sample as well. The chain is built from TRBV28 and TRBJ1-2; TRBD1 might be the D (5 bases). CDR1 MDHEN and CDR2 SYDVKM come from the germline V gene. This CDR3 comprises 12 residues. V lost 6 bases and J 3 bases, leaving 8 bases between the germline ends. The CDR3 loop is CASSPGDYGYTF. The CDR3 nucleotides are TGTGCCAGCAGCCCGGGGGACTATGGCTACACCTTC.

This clone was seen at least ten times. The V and J genes are TRBV28 and TRBJ1-5; possible D gene TRBD1, 6 bases. The V gene's germline CDR1 is MDHEN and CDR2 SYDVKM. The CDR3 runs 14 residues. V lost 8 bases and J lost 4, with 15 bases in between. The CDR3 DNA is TGTGCCAGCTCCAGGCCAGGGGCAAATCAGCCCCAGCATTTT. Residues: CASSRPGANQPQHF.

This clone has only a few counts. The chain joins TRBV5-8 to TRBJ1-5, with D possibly being TRBD1 (6 bases). Trimming stripped 1 base from V and 11 bases from J, with 7 bases between. Germline CDR1 SGHTS, CDR2 YDEGEE. CDR3 length: 11 amino acids. The CDR3 sequence: CASSLNRAQHF. DNA for the CDR3: TGTGCCAGCAGCTTGAACAGGGCCCAGCATTTT.

This clone was seen only once. The chain is built from TRBV6-5 and TRBJ2-3; tentative D call: TRBD2 (6 bases). The CDR3 contains 13 residues. V lost 8 bases to trimming and J lost 0 bases, with 9 bases between them. Germline V gene data show CDR1 as MNHEY and CDR2 as SVGAGI. The chain's CDR3 is CASGGFSTDTQYF. The CDR3 DNA follows: TGTGCCAGCGGAGGGTTTAGCACAGATACGCAGTATTTT.

This clone was detected only once. This chain uses TRBV19 with TRBJ2-2; the match to TRBD2 covers 10 bases. Trimming removed 7 bases from V and 6 bases from J; junction bases left unmatched: 11. This CDR3 spans 16 amino acids. Germline lookup yields CDR1 LNHDA and CDR2 SQIVND (reference sequence). CDR3 DNA: TGTGCCAGTACAGACAGGGCCCTAGCGGGAGCCGGGGAGCTGTTTTTT. Protein product: CASTDRALAGAGELFF.

The V and J genes are TRBV7-8 and TRBJ1-1, with D tentatively TRBD1 (5 bases). V dropped 3 bases and J dropped 8 bases, with 7 bases sitting between them. The germline V gene has CDR1 SGHVS and CDR2 FQNEAQ. The CDR3 is 11 residues long. CDR3 sequence reads: CASSLRGEAFF. CDR3 nucleotides: TGTGCCAGCAGCTTGAGGGGCGAAGCTTTCTTT.

This chain joins TRBV28 and TRBJ2-1, with TRBD2 identical over 9 bases. V was clipped by 4 bases and J by 1 base; unmatched bases: 5. Germline CDR1 MDHEN, CDR2 SYDVKM. The CDR3 covers 16 residues. The CDR3 region has the DNA TGTGCCAGCAGTTCTCCTAGCGGGACGTCCTACAATGAGCAGTTCTTC. This codes for CASSSPSGTSYNEQFF.